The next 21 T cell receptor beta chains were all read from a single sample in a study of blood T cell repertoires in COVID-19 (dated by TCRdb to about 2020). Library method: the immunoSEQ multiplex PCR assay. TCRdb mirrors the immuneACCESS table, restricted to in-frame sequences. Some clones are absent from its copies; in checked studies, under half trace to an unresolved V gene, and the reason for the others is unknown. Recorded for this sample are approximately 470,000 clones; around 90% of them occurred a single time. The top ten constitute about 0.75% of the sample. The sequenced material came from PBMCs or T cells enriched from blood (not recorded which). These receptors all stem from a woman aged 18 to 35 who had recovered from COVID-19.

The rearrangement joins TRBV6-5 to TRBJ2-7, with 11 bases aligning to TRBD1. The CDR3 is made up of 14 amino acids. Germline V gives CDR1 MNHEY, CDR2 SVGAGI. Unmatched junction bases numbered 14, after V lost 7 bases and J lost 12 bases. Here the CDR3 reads CASILDPGQGAMYF. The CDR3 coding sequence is TGTGCCAGCATTCTGGACCCCGGACAGGGGGCGATGTACTTC.

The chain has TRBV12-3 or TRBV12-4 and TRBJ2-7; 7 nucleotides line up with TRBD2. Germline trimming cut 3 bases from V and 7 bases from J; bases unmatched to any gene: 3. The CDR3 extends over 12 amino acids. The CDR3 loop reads CASSLSAGEQYF. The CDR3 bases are TGTGCCAGCAGTTTGTCAGCGGGAGAGCAGTACTTC.

The chain's CDR3 is CASSQESDRGYGYTF. CDR3 nucleotides: TGCGCCAGCAGCCAAGAGTCGGACAGAGGATATGGCTACACCTTC. The chain employs TRBV4-1 and TRBJ1-2; TRBD1 might be the D (6 bases). V was shortened by 0 bases and J by 5 bases, with 13 bases between the two germline ends. The germline V gene encodes CDR1 MGHRA and CDR2 YSYEKL. The CDR3 extends over 15 amino acids.

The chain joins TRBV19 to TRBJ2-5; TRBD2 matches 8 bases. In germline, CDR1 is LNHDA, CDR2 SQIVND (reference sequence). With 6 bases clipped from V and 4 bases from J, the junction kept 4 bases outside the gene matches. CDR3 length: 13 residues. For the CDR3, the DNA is TGTGCCAGTAGCGGGGGGGCAGGAGAGACCCAGTACTTC. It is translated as CASSGGAGETQYF.

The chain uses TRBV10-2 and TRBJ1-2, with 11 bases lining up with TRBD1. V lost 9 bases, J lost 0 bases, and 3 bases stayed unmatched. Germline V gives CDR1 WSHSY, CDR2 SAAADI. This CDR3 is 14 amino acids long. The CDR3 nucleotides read TGCGCCAGTGGACAGGGGGCTTCTAACTATGGCTACACCTTC. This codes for CASGQGASNYGYTF.

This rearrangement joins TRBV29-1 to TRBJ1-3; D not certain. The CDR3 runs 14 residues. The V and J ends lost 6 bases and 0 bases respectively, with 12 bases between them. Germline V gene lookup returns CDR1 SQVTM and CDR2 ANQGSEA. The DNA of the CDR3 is TGCAGCGTGAGGAGGCCAACCTCTGGAAACACCATATATTTT. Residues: CSVRRPTSGNTIYF.

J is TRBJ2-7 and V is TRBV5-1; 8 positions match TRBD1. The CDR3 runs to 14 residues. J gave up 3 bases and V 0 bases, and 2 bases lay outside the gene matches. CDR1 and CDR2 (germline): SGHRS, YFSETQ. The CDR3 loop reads CASSLGQGYYEQYF. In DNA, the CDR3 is TGCGCCAGCAGCTTGGGACAGGGGTACTACGAGCAGTACTTC. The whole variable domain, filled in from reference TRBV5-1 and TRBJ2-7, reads KAGVTQTPRYLIKTRGQQVTLSCSPISGHRSVSWYQQTPGQGLQFLFEYFSETQRNKGNFPGRFSGRQFSNSRSEMNVSTLELGDSALYLCASSLGQGYYEQYFGPGTRLTVT.

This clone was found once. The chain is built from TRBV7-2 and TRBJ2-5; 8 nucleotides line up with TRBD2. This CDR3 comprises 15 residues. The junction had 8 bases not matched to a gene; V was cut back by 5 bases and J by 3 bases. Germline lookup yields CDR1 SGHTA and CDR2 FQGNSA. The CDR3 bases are TGTGCCAGCAGCCAGGAGGGACTAGTGGAAGAGACCCAGTACTTC. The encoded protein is CASSQEGLVEETQYF.

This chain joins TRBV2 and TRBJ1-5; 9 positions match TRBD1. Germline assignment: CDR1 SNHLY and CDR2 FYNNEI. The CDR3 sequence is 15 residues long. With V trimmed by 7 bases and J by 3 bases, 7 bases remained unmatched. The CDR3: CASKRGQGDNQPQHF. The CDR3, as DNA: TGTGCCAGCAAAAGGGGACAGGGCGACAATCAGCCCCAGCATTTT.

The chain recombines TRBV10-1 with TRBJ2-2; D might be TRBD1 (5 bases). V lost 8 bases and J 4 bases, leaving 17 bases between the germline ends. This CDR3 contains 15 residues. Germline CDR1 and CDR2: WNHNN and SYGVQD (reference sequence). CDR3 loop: CASPTTRQPTGELFF. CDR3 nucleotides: TGCGCCAGCCCGACCACCCGACAGCCCACCGGGGAGCTGTTTTTT.

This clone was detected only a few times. This CDR3 reads CASSEYSGSYEQYF. The CDR3 DNA sequence: TGTGCCAGCAGTGAATACAGCGGGTCCTACGAGCAGTACTTC. The chain carries TRBV6-1 and TRBJ2-7; a possible D gene is TRBD2 (6 bases). V was cut by 2 bases and J by 1 base, with 9 bases left in between. From germline, CDR1 is MNHNS and CDR2 SASEGT. The CDR3 has 14 residues.

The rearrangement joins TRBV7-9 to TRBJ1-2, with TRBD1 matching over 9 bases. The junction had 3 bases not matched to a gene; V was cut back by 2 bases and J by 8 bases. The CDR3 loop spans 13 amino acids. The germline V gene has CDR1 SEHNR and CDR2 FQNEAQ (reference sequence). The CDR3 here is CASSLRDREGYTF. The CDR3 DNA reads TGTGCCAGCAGCTTAAGGGACAGGGAAGGCTACACCTTC.

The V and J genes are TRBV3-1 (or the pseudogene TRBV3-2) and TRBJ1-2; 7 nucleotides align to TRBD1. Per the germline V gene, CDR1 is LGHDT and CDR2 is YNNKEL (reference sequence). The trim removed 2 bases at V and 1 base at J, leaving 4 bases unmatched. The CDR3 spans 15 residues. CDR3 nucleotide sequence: TGTGCCAGCAGCCAATACGACAGGGTTAACTATGGCTACACCTTC. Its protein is CASSQYDRVNYGYTF.

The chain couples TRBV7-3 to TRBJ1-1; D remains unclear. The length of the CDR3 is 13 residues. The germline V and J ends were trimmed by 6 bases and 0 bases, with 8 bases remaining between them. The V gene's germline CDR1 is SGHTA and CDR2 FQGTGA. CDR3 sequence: CASSPSMNTEAFF. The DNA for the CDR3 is TGTGCCAGCAGTCCTTCTATGAACACTGAAGCTTTCTTT.

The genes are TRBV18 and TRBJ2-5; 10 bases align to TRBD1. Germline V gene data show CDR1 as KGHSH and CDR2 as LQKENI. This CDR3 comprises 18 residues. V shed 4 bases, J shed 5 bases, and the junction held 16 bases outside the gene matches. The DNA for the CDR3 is TGTGCCAGCTCACACCGCCATTTGGACAGGGGGAGTCCTGAGACCCAGTACTTC. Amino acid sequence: CASSHRHLDRGSPETQYF. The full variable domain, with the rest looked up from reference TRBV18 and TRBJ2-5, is NAGVMQNPRHLVRRRGQEARLRCSPMKGHSHVYWYRQLPEEGLKFMVYLQKENIIDESGMPKERFSAEFPKEGPSILRIQQVVRGDSAAYFCASSHRHLDRGSPETQYFGPGTRLLVL.

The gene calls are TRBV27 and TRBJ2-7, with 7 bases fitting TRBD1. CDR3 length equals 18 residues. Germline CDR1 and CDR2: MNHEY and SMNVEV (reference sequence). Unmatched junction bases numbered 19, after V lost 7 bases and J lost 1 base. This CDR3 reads CASKRIFNSGQRSYEQYF. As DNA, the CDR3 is TGTGCCAGCAAGAGGATTTTTAATTCGGGACAGCGGTCCTACGAGCAGTACTTC.

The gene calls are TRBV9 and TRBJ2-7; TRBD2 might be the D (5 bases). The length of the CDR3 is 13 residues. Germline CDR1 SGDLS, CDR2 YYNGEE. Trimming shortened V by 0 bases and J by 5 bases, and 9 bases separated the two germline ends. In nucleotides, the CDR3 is TGTGCCAGCAGCGTAGCTCCCGGGGACGAGCAGTACTTC. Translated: CASSVAPGDEQYF.

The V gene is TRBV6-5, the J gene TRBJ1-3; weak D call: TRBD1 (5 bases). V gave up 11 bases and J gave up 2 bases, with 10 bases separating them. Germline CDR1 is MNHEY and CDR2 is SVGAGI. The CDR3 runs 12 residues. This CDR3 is CACGGTGNTIYF. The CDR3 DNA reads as TGTGCCTGCGGGGGTACTGGAAACACCATATATTTT.

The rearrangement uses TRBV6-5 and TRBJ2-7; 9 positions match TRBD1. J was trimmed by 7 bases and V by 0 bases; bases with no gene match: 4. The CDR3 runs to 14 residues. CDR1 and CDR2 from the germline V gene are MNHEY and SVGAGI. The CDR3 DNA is TGTGCCAGCAGTTACTCACAGGGGGCCGGGGAGCAGTACTTC. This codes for CASSYSQGAGEQYF.

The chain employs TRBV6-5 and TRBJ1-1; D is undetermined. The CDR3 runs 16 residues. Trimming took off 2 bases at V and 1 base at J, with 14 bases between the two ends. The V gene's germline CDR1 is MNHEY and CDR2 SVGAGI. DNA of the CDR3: TGTGCCAGCAGTTACAGCGGGCAGTGGAGGAACACTGAAGCTTTCTTT. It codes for CASSYSGQWRNTEAFF.

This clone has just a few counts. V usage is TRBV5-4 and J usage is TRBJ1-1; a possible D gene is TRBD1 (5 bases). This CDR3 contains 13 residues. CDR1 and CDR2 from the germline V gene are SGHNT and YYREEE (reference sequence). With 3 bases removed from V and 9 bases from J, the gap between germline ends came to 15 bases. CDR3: CASSSTGGNKAFF. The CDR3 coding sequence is TGTGCCAGCAGCTCTACAGGCGGTAACAAAGCTTTCTTT.